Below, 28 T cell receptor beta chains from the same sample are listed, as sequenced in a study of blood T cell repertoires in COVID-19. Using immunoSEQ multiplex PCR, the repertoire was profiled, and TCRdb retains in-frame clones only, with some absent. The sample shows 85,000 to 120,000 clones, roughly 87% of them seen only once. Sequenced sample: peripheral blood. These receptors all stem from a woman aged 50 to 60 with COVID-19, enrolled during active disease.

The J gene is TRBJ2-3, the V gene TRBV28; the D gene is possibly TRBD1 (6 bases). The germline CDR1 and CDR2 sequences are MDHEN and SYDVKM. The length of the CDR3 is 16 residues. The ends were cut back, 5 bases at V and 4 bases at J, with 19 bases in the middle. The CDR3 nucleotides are TGTGCCAGCAGTCTCCCGACATCAACAGGGTCAGATACGCAGTATTTT. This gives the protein CASSLPTSTGSDTQYF.

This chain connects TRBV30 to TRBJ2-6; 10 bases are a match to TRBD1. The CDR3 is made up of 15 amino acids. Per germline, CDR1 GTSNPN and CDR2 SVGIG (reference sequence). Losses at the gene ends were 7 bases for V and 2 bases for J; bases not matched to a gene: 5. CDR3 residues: CASGQGVPGANVLTF. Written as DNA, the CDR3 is TGTGCCTCAGGACAGGGGGTCCCTGGGGCCAACGTCCTGACTTTC.

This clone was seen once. The DNA for the CDR3 is TGTGCCAGCAGTTCCCCCTCTCTTGCAGGGGGCACTGAAGCTTTCTTT. Its translation is CASSSPSLAGGTEAFF. The chain carries TRBV28 and TRBJ1-1, with TRBD1 matching 7 bases. Germline V gene data show CDR1 as MDHEN and CDR2 as SYDVKM. The J segment lost 4 bases and the V segment lost 4 bases, leaving 12 bases of the junction unmatched. The CDR3 sequence is 16 residues long.

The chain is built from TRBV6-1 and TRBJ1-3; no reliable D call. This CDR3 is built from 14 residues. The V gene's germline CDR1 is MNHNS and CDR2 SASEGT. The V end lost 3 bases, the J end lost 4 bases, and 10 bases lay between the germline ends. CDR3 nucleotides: TGTGCCAGCAGTGACGGGAGTACGGGAAACACCATATATTTT. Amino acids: CASSDGSTGNTIYF.

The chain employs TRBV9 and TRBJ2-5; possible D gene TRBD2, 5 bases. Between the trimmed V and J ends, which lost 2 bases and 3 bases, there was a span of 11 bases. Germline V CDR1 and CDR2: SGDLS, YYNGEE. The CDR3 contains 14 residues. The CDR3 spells CASSVHTGEETQYF. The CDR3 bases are TGTGCCAGCAGCGTCCACACCGGGGAAGAGACCCAGTACTTC.

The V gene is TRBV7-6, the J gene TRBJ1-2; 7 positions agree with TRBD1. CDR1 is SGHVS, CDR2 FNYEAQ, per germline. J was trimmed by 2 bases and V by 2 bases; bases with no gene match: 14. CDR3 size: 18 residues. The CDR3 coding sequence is TGTGCCAGCAGCTTATCATCGGACAGGTTCTTTGGGAACTATGGCTACACCTTC. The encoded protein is CASSLSSDRFFGNYGYTF.

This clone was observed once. The CDR3 sequence is CASSLGGGTGDEQYF. The CDR3 DNA sequence: TGTGCCAGCAGCTTGGGGGGCGGGACAGGGGACGAGCAGTACTTC. This rearrangement joins TRBV11-3 to TRBJ2-7; 10 bases agree with TRBD1. The CDR3 is 15 residues long. V shed 3 bases and J 5 bases; nucleotides not matched to a gene: 7. Per germline, CDR1 SGHNT and CDR2 YENEEA.

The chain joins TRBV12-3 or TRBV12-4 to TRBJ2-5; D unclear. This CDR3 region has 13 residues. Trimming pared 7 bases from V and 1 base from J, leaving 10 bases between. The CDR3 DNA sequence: TGTGCCAGCACGGGTCAGATCCAAGAGACCCAGTACTTC. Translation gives CASTGQIQETQYF.

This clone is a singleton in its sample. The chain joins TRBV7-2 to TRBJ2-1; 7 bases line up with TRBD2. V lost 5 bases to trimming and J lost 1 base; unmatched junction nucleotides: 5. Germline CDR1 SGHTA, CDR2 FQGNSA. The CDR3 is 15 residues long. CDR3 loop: CASSLTSASYNEQFF. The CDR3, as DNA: TGTGCCAGCAGCCTTACTAGCGCGTCCTACAATGAGCAGTTCTTC.

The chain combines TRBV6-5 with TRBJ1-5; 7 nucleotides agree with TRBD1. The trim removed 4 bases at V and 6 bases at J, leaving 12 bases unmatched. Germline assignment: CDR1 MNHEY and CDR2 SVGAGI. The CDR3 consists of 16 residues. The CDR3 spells CASSLNRGLLFQPQHF. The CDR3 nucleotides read TGTGCCAGCAGTTTGAACAGGGGCCTCCTTTTTCAGCCCCAGCATTTT.

CDR3: CASSPRRGNQPQHF. CDR3 DNA sequence: TGTGCCAGCTCACCCCGGAGGGGCAATCAGCCCCAGCATTTT. The chain recombines TRBV18 with TRBJ1-5, with D hard to call. The CDR3 length is 14 residues. CDR1 is KGHSH and CDR2 is LQKENI in the germline V gene. Trimming left V 3 bases short and J 2 bases short, with 8 bases between.

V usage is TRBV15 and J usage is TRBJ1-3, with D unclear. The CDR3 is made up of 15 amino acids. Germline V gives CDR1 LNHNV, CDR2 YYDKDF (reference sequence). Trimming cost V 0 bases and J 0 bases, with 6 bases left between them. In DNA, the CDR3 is TGTGCCACCAGCAGAGATCCGGGCTCTGGAAACACCATATATTTT. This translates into CATSRDPGSGNTIYF.

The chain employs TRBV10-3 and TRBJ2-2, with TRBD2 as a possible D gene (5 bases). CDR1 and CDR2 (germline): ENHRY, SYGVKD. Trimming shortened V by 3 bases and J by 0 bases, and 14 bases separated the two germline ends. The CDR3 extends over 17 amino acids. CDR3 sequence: CAISDRDGAANTGELFF. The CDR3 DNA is TGTGCCATCAGTGATCGTGATGGAGCGGCGAACACCGGGGAGCTGTTTTTT.

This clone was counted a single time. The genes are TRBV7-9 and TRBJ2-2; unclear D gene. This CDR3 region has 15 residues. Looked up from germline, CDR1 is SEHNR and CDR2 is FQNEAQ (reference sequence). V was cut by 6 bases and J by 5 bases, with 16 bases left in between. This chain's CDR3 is CASSPLFGSTGELFF. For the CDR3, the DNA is TGTGCCAGCAGTCCTCTTTTCGGGTCTACCGGGGAGCTGTTTTTT.

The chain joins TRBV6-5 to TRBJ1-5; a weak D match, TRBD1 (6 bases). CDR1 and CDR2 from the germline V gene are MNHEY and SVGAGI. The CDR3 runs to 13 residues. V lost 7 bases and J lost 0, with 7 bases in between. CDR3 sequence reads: CASMTGSNQPQHF. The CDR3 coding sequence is TGTGCCAGCATGACAGGTAGCAATCAGCCCCAGCATTTT.

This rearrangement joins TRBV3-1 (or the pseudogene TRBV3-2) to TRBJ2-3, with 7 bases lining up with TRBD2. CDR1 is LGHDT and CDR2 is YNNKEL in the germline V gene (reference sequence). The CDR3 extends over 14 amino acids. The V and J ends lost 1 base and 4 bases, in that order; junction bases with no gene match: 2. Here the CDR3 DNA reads TGTGCCAGCAGCCAAGGGGCGGGGGCAGATACGCAGTATTTT. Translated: CASSQGAGADTQYF.

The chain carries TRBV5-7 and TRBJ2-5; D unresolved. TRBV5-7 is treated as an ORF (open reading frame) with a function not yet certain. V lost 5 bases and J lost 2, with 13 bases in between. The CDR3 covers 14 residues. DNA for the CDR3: TGTGCCAGCAGTAATATTAGCAGTCAAGAGACCCAGTACTTC. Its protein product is CASSNISSQETQYF.

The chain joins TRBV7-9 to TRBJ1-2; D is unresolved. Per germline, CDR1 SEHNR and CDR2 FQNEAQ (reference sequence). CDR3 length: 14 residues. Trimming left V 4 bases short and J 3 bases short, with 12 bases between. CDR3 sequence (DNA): TGTGCCAGCAGCTCTAGTAGAGCTTACTATGGCTACACCTTC. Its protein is CASSSSRAYYGYTF.

The CDR3 region has the DNA TGTGCCAGTAGTGGGACAGGGGGTACCTACGAGCAGTACTTC. Residues: CASSGTGGTYEQYF. This rearrangement joins TRBV19 to TRBJ2-7, with 11 bases lining up with TRBD1. V trimming: 5 bases; J trimming: 2 bases; junction bases outside the gene matches: 2. The CDR3 covers 14 residues. Looked up from germline, CDR1 is LNHDA and CDR2 is SQIVND (reference sequence).

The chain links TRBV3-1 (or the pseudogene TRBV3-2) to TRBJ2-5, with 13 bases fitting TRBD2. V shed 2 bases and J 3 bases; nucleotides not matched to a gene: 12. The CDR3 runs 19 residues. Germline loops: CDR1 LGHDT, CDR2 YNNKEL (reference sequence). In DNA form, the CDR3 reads TGTGCCAGCAGCCAAATCAAGGGGACTAGCGGGGTTGGAGAAGAGACCCAGTACTTC. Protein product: CASSQIKGTSGVGEETQYF.

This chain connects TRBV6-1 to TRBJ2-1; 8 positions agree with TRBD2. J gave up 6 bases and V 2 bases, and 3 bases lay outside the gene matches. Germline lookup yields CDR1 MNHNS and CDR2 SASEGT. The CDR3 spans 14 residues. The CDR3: CASSEQGTSNEQFF. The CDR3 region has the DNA TGTGCCAGCAGTGAACAAGGGACTAGCAATGAGCAGTTCTTC.

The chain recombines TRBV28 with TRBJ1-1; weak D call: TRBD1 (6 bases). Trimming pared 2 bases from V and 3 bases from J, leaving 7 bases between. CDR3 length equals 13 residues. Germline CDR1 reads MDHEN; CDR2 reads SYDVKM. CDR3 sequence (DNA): TGTGCCAGCAGTTTAGGACAGCACACTGAAGCTTTCTTT. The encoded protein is CASSLGQHTEAFF.

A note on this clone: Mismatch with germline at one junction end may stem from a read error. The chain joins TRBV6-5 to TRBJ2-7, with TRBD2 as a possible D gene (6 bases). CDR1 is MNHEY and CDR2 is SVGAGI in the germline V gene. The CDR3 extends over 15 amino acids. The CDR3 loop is CASSDSGTGFYEQYF. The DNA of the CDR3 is TGTGCCAGCAGTGACTCCGGGACTGGATTCTACGAGCAGTACTTC.

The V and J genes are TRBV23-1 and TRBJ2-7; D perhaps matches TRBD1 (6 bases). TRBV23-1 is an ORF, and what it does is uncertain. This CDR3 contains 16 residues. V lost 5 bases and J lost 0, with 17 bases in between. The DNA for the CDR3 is TGCGCCAGCAGTACTACGACAGGATTCAGCTCCTACGAGCAGTACTTC. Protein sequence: CASSTTTGFSSYEQYF.

CDR3 sequence (DNA): TGTGCCAGCAGTTTTGGACAGGGGGGGTATGGCTACACCTTC. Translating gives CASSFGQGGYGYTF. The rearrangement uses TRBV6-5 and TRBJ1-2; 10 bases fit TRBD1. The CDR3 extends over 14 amino acids. The junction had 4 bases not matched to a gene; V was cut back by 4 bases and J by 5 bases. Germline-derived CDR1 and CDR2 are MNHEY and SVGAGI.

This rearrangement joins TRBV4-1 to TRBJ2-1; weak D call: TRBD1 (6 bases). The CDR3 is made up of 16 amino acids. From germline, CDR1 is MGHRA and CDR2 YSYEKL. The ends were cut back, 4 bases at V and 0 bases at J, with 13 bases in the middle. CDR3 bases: TGCGCCAGCAGCCTTGGGACATTAAGCTCCTACAATGAGCAGTTCTTC. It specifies CASSLGTLSSYNEQFF.

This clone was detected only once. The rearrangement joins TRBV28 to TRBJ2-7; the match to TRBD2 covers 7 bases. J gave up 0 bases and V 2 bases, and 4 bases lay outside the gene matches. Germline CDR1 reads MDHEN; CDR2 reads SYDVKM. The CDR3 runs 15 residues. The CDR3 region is CASSLTLADSYEQYF. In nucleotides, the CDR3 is TGTGCCAGCAGTTTAACCCTAGCGGACTCCTACGAGCAGTACTTC.

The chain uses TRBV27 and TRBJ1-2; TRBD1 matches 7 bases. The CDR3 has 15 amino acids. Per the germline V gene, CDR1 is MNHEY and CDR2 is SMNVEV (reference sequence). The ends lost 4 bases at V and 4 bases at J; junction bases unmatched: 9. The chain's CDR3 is CASSSTTGSSYGYTF. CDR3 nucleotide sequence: TGTGCCAGCAGTTCGACGACAGGGAGTAGCTATGGCTACACCTTC.